This TCR beta chain was profiled in a study of OX40 agonist ivuxolimab in advanced cancers. Overall study: The dose-escalation cohort had hepatocellular carcinoma, melanoma, renal cell or head and neck cancer. In three patients, partial responses were observed, one with hepatocellular carcinoma and two with cutaneous melanoma. Findings and limits, study-wide: Expanded clones were, on average, more numerous in CD8+ T cells than in CD4+.

CDR1 and CDR2 (germline): SEHNR, FQNEAQ (reference sequence). The CDR3 covers 12 residues. The V gene lost 8 bases and the J gene lost 5 bases, with 12 bases spanning the gap. The table came from immunoSEQ multiplex PCR; TCRdb's copy has only in-frame clones and leaves some out. The sample shows roughly 41,000 clones, 88% of them seen only once. A remark on this clone: What it recognizes is unknown.

It was autoimmune disease history or systemic immunosuppression that excluded patients. This sample comprised CD4+ or CD8+ T cells sorted from blood, obtained in a trial of the OX40 agonist ivuxolimab. The V gene is TRBV7-9, the J gene TRBJ2-5; D is unclear. The sequence was collected from an adult with an advanced solid tumor such as melanoma, head and neck, liver or kidney cancer. The CDR3, as DNA: TGTGCCAGCGGAAAATGGGTTGAGACCCAGTACTTC. It is translated as CASGKWVETQYF.